This T cell receptor (beta chain) was obtained from a study of blood T cell repertoires in COVID-19. Study overall: Samples representing acute and convalescent COVID-19 were sourced from the United States, Italy and Spain. T cells, B-cell-depleted T cells, or PBMCs provided the cDNA or gDNA that served as material.

Per the original data handling: By means of reference gene primer amplification, nucleated cell counts were estimated. Profiled with immunoSEQ multiplex PCR; TCRdb holds only in-frame clones, not every one. Clone size and V and J calls were adopted from that table, with D and trimming inferred from the DNA. The sample shows 200,000 to 250,000 clones, 89% of them seen only once. This CDR3 is built from 15 residues. Germline V gene lookup returns CDR1 SGHAT and CDR2 FQNNGV. V lost 3 bases and J lost 6; bases outside the gene matches: 4. The clonotype originates from a man aged 55 to 70 who had recovered from COVID-19. The specimen was peripheral blood. The chain joins TRBV11-2 to TRBJ2-2, with 10 bases matching TRBD2. CDR3 amino acids: CASSFQAGGPGELFF. The CDR3 nucleotides read TGTGCCAGCAGCTTCCAAGCGGGAGGGCCCGGGGAGCTGTTTTTT.